This paragraph reports one TCR beta chain. Its cognate antigen is unknown. CDR1 and CDR2 from the germline V gene are SEHNR and FQNEAQ (reference sequence). The V segment lost 9 bases and the J segment 5 bases; nucleotides outside the gene matches: 6. The CDR3 has 12 residues. The record originates from a study of regulatory T cells in long-lasting Graves disease. Overall study findings and caveats: Blood alone, not thyroid tissue, was studied.

Building of the TCR beta libraries involved iRepertoire HTBI primers and Arm-PCR of CDR3 regions. TCRdb re-derived calls from the multiplex PCR reads in MiXCR, one entry per CDR3 protein. The repertoire consists of approximately 470,000 distinct CDR3 sequences, with 20% to 25% occurring once and the leading ten covering 7.8%. Time point described: persistent/refractory GD, antithyroid drugs over 5 years with positive TRAb. RNA isolated from PBMCs was used to make the TCR library. This specimen was peripheral blood mononuclear cells (PBMCs), taken when the disease was refractory, from a patient treated with antithyroid drugs. This TCR was recovered from a female donor with Graves disease. The V and J genes are TRBV7-9 and TRBJ2-5, with 7 bases fitting TRBD1. CDR3 in DNA: TGTGCCAGTACAGGGGTGGCGGAGACCCAGTACTTC. Its translation is CASTGVAETQYF.